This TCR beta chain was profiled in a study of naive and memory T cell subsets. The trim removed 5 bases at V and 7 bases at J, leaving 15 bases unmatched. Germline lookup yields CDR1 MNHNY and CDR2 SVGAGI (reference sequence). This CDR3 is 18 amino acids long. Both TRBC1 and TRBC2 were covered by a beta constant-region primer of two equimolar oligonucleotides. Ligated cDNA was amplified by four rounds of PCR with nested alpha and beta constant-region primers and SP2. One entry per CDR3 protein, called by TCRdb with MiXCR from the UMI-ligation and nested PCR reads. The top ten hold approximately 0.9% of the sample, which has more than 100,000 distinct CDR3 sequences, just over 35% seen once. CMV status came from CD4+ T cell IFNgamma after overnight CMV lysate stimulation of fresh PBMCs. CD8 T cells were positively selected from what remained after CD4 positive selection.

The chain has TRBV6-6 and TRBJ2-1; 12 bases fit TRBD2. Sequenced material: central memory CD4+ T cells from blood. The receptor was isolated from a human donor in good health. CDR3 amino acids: CASSPQDQSSGRANEQFF. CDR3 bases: TGTGCCAGCAGTCCTCAAGACCAGTCTAGCGGGAGGGCAAATGAGCAGTTCTTC.